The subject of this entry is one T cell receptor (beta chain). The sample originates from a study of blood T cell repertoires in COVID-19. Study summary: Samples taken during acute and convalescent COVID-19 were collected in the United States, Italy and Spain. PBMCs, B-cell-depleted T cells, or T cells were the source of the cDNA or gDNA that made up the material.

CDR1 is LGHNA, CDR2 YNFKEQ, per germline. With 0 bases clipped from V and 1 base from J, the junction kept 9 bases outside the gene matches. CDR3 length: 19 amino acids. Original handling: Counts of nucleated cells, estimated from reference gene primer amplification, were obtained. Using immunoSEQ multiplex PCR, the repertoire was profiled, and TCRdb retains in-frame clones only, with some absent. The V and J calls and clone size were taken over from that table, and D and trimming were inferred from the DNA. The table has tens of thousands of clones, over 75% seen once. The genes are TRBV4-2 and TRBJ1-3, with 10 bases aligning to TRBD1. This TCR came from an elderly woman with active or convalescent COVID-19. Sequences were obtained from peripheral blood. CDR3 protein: CASSQESGQGISSGNTIYF. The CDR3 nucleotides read TGTGCCAGCAGCCAAGAATCGGGACAGGGGATATCATCTGGAAACACCATATATTTT.